This T cell receptor beta chain comes out of a study of blood T cell repertoires in COVID-19. The table came from immunoSEQ multiplex PCR; TCRdb's copy has only in-frame clones and leaves some out. The table records approximately 300,000 clones, 70% to 90% of them present only once. The germline V gene encodes CDR1 MGHRA and CDR2 YSYEKL. The V end was cut by 1 base, the J end by 1 base, with 22 bases between. There are 19 residues in the CDR3. The chain uses TRBV4-1 and TRBJ2-5, with a possible D match to TRBD1 (6 bases). The TCR was taken from a man between 25 and 39 years old who had recovered from COVID-19. Sequences were obtained from PBMCs or T cells enriched from blood (not recorded which). This CDR3 reads CASSQVLPAGQWSQETQYF. The CDR3 region has the DNA TGCGCCAGCAGCCAAGTCTTGCCGGCCGGACAGTGGAGCCAAGAGACCCAGTACTTC.